This T cell receptor beta chain comes out of a study of blood T cell repertoires in COVID-19. Study context: Sources were T cells, B-cell-depleted T cells, or PBMCs; the material itself was cDNA or gDNA.

The V gene lost 7 bases and the J gene lost 4 bases, with 12 bases spanning the gap. CDR1 and CDR2 (germline): MGHDK, SYGVNS. The CDR3 is 13 amino acids. The authors' processing: Amplification of reference gene primers provided the estimated nucleated cell counts. Generated by immunoSEQ multiplex PCR, the TCRdb table keeps only in-frame clones and is missing some. Clone size and V and J calls were adopted from that table, with D and trimming inferred from the DNA. Of 200,000 to 300,000 clones listed, approximately 80% are singletons. The sequenced material came from peripheral blood. The chain joins TRBV25-1 to TRBJ2-3; tentatively, D is TRBD2 (7 bases). The sequence was obtained from a human donor in a cohort sampled during active COVID-19. In DNA form, the CDR3 reads TGTGCCAGCATGAGGGGGGGATCAGATACGCAGTATTTT. This translates into CASMRGGSDTQYF.